Below, 15 T cell receptor beta chains from the same sample are listed, as sequenced in a study of T cell responses to AZD1222 COVID-19 vaccine. TCRdb's copy holds only in-frame clones and misses some; the assay was immunoSEQ multiplex PCR. The table includes roughly 180,000 clones, 80% to 90% detected once. The specimen comprised peripheral blood, sampled on day 0 of AZD1222 vaccination. The receptor source for this set is an adult in good health.

The sample holds one count of this clone. One end of the junction does not line up with germline, which may come from a read error. This chain connects TRBV4-1 to TRBJ1-6; D gene ambiguous. Germline lookup yields CDR1 MGHRA and CDR2 YSYEKL. The CDR3 runs 14 residues. The CDR3: CASSHRGENSPLHF. CDR3 bases: TGCGCCAGCAGCCACCGCGGGGAGAATTCGCCCCTCCACTTT.

This chain joins TRBV10-2 and TRBJ2-3; 7 nucleotides match TRBD1. After removal of 3 bases from V and 7 bases from J, the junction contained 13 bases not matched to a gene. Germline V gene sequence: CDR1 WSHSY, CDR2 SAAADI. The CDR3 is 16 amino acids. CDR3 nucleotides: TGCGCCAGCAGTGACCCGACTACAGGGGCGGTGAATACGCAGTATTTT. Its translation is CASSDPTTGAVNTQYF.

The chain is built from TRBV6-2 or TRBV6-3 and TRBJ1-2; D call uncertain. Trimming removed 4 bases from V and 2 bases from J, with 8 bases in between. Germline V gene data show CDR1 as MNHEY and CDR2 as SVGEGT. The CDR3 runs to 13 residues. DNA of the CDR3: TGTGCCAGCAGTTCCGGACGGAACTATGGCTACACCTTC. It yields the protein CASSSGRNYGYTF.

This clone was detected once. In DNA form, the CDR3 reads TGTGCCAGCAGCCCAAGTGGCAGGGCCTCCTACGAGCAGTACTTC. It yields the protein CASSPSGRASYEQYF. V usage is TRBV5-4 and J usage is TRBJ2-7, with D possibly matching TRBD1 (5 bases). V shed 4 bases and J shed 0 bases, with 14 bases lying between them. This CDR3 has 15 amino acids. Germline loops: CDR1 SGHNT, CDR2 YYREEE (reference sequence).

In DNA, the CDR3 is TGTGCCAGCAGTTTATCAGGGGCTAGCACAGATACGCAGTATTTT. It encodes CASSLSGASTDTQYF. The chain couples TRBV28 to TRBJ2-3, with D tentatively TRBD1 (6 bases). V lost 1 base to trimming and J lost 0 bases, with 8 bases between them. Germline lookup yields CDR1 MDHEN and CDR2 SYDVKM. The CDR3 covers 15 residues.

The chain carries TRBV27 and TRBJ2-7; TRBD2 aligns across 9 bases. This CDR3 spans 15 amino acids. V shed 5 bases, J shed 1 base, and the junction held 6 bases outside the gene matches. CDR1 is MNHEY, CDR2 SMNVEV, per germline (reference sequence). The CDR3 is CASSPRGGKSYEQYV. CDR3 nucleotides: TGTGCCAGCAGTCCGCGGGGGGGCAAATCCTACGAGCAGTACGTC.

This rearrangement joins TRBV28 to TRBJ1-6; D gene uncertain. The CDR3 totals 18 residues. V lost 7 bases and J lost 2, with 21 bases in between. Germline CDR1 and CDR2: MDHEN and SYDVKM. The CDR3 nucleotides read TGTGCCAGCACCGATCCCTTTACCTTAAGCCCCTATAATTCACCCCTCCACTTT. Translation: CASTDPFTLSPYNSPLHF. Variable domain in full (rest from reference TRBV28 and TRBJ1-6): DVKVTQSSRYLVKRTGEKVFLECVQDMDHENMFWYRQDPGLGLRLIYFSYDVKMKEKGDIPEGYSVSREKKERFSLILESASTNQTSMYLCASTDPFTLSPYNSPLHFGNGTRLTVT.

Concerning this clone: The sample contains more than one DNA sequence encoding this CDR3. The V call is TRBV6-5, the J call TRBJ1-2, with a tentative D call TRBD1 (5 bases). Germline-derived CDR1 and CDR2 are MNHEY and SVGAGI. This CDR3 contains 15 residues. The V end lost 0 bases, the J end lost 3 bases, and 11 bases lay between the germline ends. The DNA for the CDR3 is TGTGCCAGCAGTTACTCTCGGGGGACTTACTATGGCTACACCTTC. Translating gives CASSYSRGTYYGYTF.

DNA for the CDR3: TGCAGCGTTGAATCAGGATACGAGCAGTACGTC. Protein: CSVESGYEQYV. The J gene is TRBJ2-7, the V gene TRBV29-1, with D uncertain. Between the trimmed V and J ends, which lost 2 bases and 4 bases, there was a span of 6 bases. The CDR3 spans 11 residues. Germline V lookup: CDR1 SQVTM, CDR2 ANQGSEA.

This chain joins TRBV13 and TRBJ2-5; TRBD2 aligns across 8 bases. V shed 3 bases and J 4 bases; nucleotides not matched to a gene: 10. The germline CDR1 and CDR2 sequences are PRHDT and FYEKMQ (reference sequence). The CDR3 is 16 residues long. The CDR3 reads CASSLVEAGAGETQYF. The CDR3, as DNA: TGTGCCAGCAGCTTGGTGGAAGCGGGGGCCGGAGAGACCCAGTACTTC.

The V and J genes are TRBV5-5 and TRBJ1-2, with D possibly matching TRBD1 (5 bases). The V gene lost 4 bases and the J gene lost 3 bases, with 22 bases spanning the gap. The CDR3 sequence is 17 residues long. CDR1 is SGHKS and CDR2 is YYEKEE in the germline V gene (reference sequence). The CDR3: CASSPRRGASVDYGYTF. CDR3 bases: TGTGCCAGCAGCCCCCGAAGGGGAGCGTCCGTGGACTATGGCTACACCTTC.

The chain combines TRBV9 with TRBJ1-1, with D hard to call. The CDR3 runs to 13 residues. Trimming cost V 5 bases and J 10 bases, with 18 bases left between them. Germline CDR1 is SGDLS and CDR2 is YYNGEE. This CDR3 reads CASSSSPHTRAFF. The DNA for the CDR3 is TGTGCCAGCAGTTCGTCGCCTCATACGCGAGCTTTCTTT.

J is TRBJ1-5 and V is TRBV6-2 or TRBV6-3, with no clear D. The V end lost 2 bases, the J end lost 0 bases, and 5 bases lay between the germline ends. This CDR3 comprises 14 residues. Germline V gene sequence: CDR1 MNHEY, CDR2 SVGEGT. The CDR3 nucleotides read TGTGCCAGCAGTTACACGAGTAGCAATCAGCCCCAGCATTTT. Translated: CASSYTSSNQPQHF.

The rearrangement joins TRBV5-5 to TRBJ1-4; the D is unclear. The V gene lost 1 base and the J gene lost 0 bases, with 7 bases spanning the gap. The CDR3 is 15 amino acids. CDR1 is SGHKS, CDR2 YYEKEE, per germline (reference sequence). The CDR3 sequence: CASSLTRTTNEKLFF. In DNA, the CDR3 is TGTGCCAGCAGCTTGACCAGAACAACTAATGAAAAACTGTTTTTT.

The chain recombines TRBV6-4 with TRBJ1-5; D is uncertain. V lost 6 bases and J 5 bases, leaving 11 bases between the germline ends. The CDR3 is 13 amino acids. Per germline, CDR1 MRHNA and CDR2 SNTAGT. CDR3 loop: CASSPNTYQPQHF. Written as DNA, the CDR3 is TGTGCCAGCAGCCCCAATACCTATCAGCCCCAGCATTTT.